This T cell receptor beta chain was profiled in a study of blood T cell repertoires in COVID-19. Trimming took 6 bases from V and 7 from J; bases not matched to a gene: 10. Germline V gene sequence: CDR1 MNHEY, CDR2 SVGAGI. The CDR3 is 15 amino acids. Some clones are missing from TCRdb's copy, which holds only in-frame ones; the method was immunoSEQ multiplex PCR. In the table there are roughly 250,000 clones, approximately 80% of which are singletons. This receptor was obtained from a woman of 80 years or more with acute or convalescent COVID-19. This chain connects TRBV6-5 to TRBJ1-4; 8 bases are a match to TRBD1. The source material was peripheral blood. CDR3 coding DNA: TGTGCCAGCAGGCGGTTGACAGGGGAAGGTGAAAAACTGTTTTTT. It encodes CASRRLTGEGEKLFF.